A single T cell receptor beta chain is shown here with its context. The data derive from a study of blood T cell repertoires in COVID-19. Study in general: T cells, B-cell-depleted T cells, or PBMCs provided the cDNA or gDNA that served as material.

V lost 7 bases to trimming and J lost 4 bases; unmatched junction nucleotides: 12. There are 15 residues in the CDR3. CDR1 and CDR2 (germline): GTSNPN, SVGIG (reference sequence). In the original processing: Estimated nucleated cell counts came from reference gene primer amplification. Some clones are missing from TCRdb's copy, which holds only in-frame ones; the method was immunoSEQ multiplex PCR. Clone size and V and J calls were adopted from that table, with D and trimming inferred from the DNA. This table holds about 50,000 clones, around nine tenths found once. What was sequenced was peripheral blood. This TCR was recovered from a human donor in a cohort sampled during active COVID-19. The genes are TRBV30 and TRBJ2-2, with 7 bases that match TRBD2. CDR3 nucleotide sequence: TGTGCCTCCACCCGGGGGGACCGATCCACCGGGGAGCTGTTTTTT. Its translation is CASTRGDRSTGELFF. Based on the CDR3 plus reference TRBV30 and TRBJ2-2, the full variable domain is SQTIHQWPATLVQPVGSPLSLECTVEGTSNPNLYWYRQAAGRGLQLLFYSVGIGQISSEVPQNLSASRPQDRQFILSSKKLLLSDSGFYLCASTRGDRSTGELFFGEGSRLTVL.